This section outlines one T cell receptor (beta chain) sequence together with its context. The target of this receptor is not known. Given a much more abundant clone one base away, this may be a read error. TRIzol reagent was used to extract blood RNA from unsorted whole blood, while the DNeasy Blood & Tissue kit provided the germline DNA. At the time of sampling, the patients were treatment-naive and had chronic HBV infection. Before surgery, 4 to 5 milliliters of peripheral blood were collected into K2EDTA tubes. These data come from a study of tumor-infiltrating lymphocytes in primary liver carcinoma (TCRdb year 2017). Regarding the research as a whole: Between late 2015 and early 2016, about 5 patients in China with histopathologically diagnosed primary liver carcinoma had their tumors surgically resected. Of the five patients, three men and two women aged 30 to 69 years, four had hepatocellular carcinoma and one had combined HCC and intrahepatic cholangiocarcinoma. The tumors of the five patients were staged as T1-T3 N0M0, with maximum diameters ranging from about 4 to 11 cm. Each sample produced roughly 3.65 to 7.5 million productive TCRbeta reads, and read depth showed no significant difference between tissue types. The study combined TCRbeta repertoire sequencing, expression microarrays and whole-exome sequencing across five regions of each liver tumor, with adjacent normal tissue and blood. A total of roughly 35 specimens from 5 patients, comprising around 25 tumor regions, 5 adjacent noncancerous liver tissues and 5 peripheral blood samples, were covered by TCRbeta repertoire sequencing. Reproducibility between technical replicate repertoires was high, with correlation coefficients above 0.98 and mean shared-clone rates about 0.89. The paper's findings and limits, for the study overall: The top 250 clones accounted for a significantly greater share of the repertoire in tumors than in blood (p = 0.039). Pairs of tumor regions showed greater repertoire overlap (mean roughly 35%) than tumor-adjacent pairs (approximately 17%) or tumor-blood pairs (approximately 15%), which is consistent with antigen-driven expansion. Because sequencing covered only the TCR beta chain and unpaired alpha chains were not captured, true repertoire diversity is likely underestimated. Only a few patients were included in the study, and the authors note that the findings should be validated in a larger study. Comparison of CD4+ and CD8+ T cell repertoires was precluded by the use of bulk unsorted samples.

The V end loses 1 base and the J end loses 8 bases, and a stretch of 12 bases separates them. Counted from cysteine to phenylalanine, this CDR3 has 14 amino acids. Only CDR3 DNA remains: 42 bases, in frame from the first base. Using a constant-region primer and ProtoScript II reverse transcriptase, TCRbeta-specific cDNA was reverse-transcribed from 500 ng total RNA. Construction of the TCRbeta libraries relied on three nested rounds of multiplex PCR, following a slightly modified ARM-PCR procedure. Each of the first two PCR rounds ran for approximately 10 cycles and used multiplex TRBV1-TRBV30 forward primers together with a Cbeta reverse primer. Sample barcodes and Illumina adapters were added in a final 25-cycle PCR with Deep VentR polymerase. Before sequencing, amplicons of 200-500 bp were gel-purified using a QIAquick gel extraction kit. An Illumina HiSeq 2500 was used to sequence the TCRbeta amplicons with 250-bp paired-end reads. The published analysis was carried out like this. Trimmomatic v0.33 was used to quality-trim the reads, and FLASH v1.2.11 was used to merge paired reads so that full CDR3 sequences could be recovered. V, D and J germline segments were assigned to the rearranged TCRbeta sequences using MiGEC v1.2.1b. VDJtools v1.0.0 computed clonotype statistics and Shannon-Wiener diversity indices. Except for diversity analysis, only the 250 most abundant clonotypes of each sample were used in subsequent analyses to reduce sampling bias. TCRdb applied fastp at Q25 and MiXCR to the public reads, then kept only in-frame beta chains. Here each entry gathers all rows of one CDR3 protein and keeps the most common genes and DNA. These V and J calls derive from TCRdb rather than the authors' analysis. A total of 300,000 to 350,000 distinct CDR3 sequences appear in this sample, around three fifths of them only once. The ten biggest clones cover around 15% of the sample.

Sequenced material: peripheral blood. The source is a woman in her twenties or thirties with primary liver carcinoma and hepatitis B virus infection. In this chain, TRBV12-3 or TRBV12-4 is recombined with TRBJ2-1; the D gene assignment is ambiguous. The nucleotide sequence reads as follows: TGTGCCAGCAGTTTAGTAAGGGTGGTGGATGAGCAGTTCTTC. This is translated as CASSLVRVVDEQFF.